These T cell receptor beta chains were read from a single sample in a study of cytomegalovirus exposure and HLA in healthy donors. Profiled with immunoSEQ multiplex PCR; TCRdb holds only in-frame clones, not every one. This sample has around 130,000 clones, with approximately 80% found just once. Sequencing was carried out using PBMCs. All receptors come from a boy aged 2-9 years in good health and CMV-seronegative. Both conserved end residues are part of each CDR3. A row's size may be missing; if present it is once, few, many or a size class.

.	TRBV19	TRBJ1-5	CASSGGLGTGARSNQPQHF
.	TRBV5-6	TRBJ2-2	CASSWDRGKGELFF
.	TRBV7-2	TRBJ2-3	CASSIREGDTQYF
.	TRBV6-4	TRBJ2-1	CASSEAGGSYNEQFF
.	TRBV7-2	TRBJ1-5	CASQIGGGQPQHF
.	TRBV12-2	TRBJ1-2	CASRLSQGQGIHGYTF
.	TRBV9	TRBJ1-1	CASSGGQGLGKAFF
few	TRBV18	TRBJ1-1	CASSSIDPGLLNTEAFF
.	TRBV27	TRBJ1-1	CASRDWTGGKAFF
.	TRBV4-1	TRBJ2-5	CASSHPGLRAGAGQETQYF
.	TRBV6-6	TRBJ2-1	CASSYAGGNNEQFF
few	TRBV10-1	TRBJ1-4	CASSDRSEKLFF
.	TRBV6-5	TRBJ2-1	CASSEDPEAEQFF
few	TRBV18	TRBJ2-7	CASSPGQGLGYEQYF
.	TRBV4-3	TRBJ2-1	CASSQLSGVGNEQFF
.	TRBV5-5	TRBJ1-1	CASSLGTGGPYFEAFF
.	TRBV6-1	TRBJ1-1	CATRREGMNTEAFF
.	TRBV5-5	TRBJ1-1	CASSLLGGAQNTEAFF
.	TRBV7-2	TRBJ2-3	CASSLWGGGGEDTQYF
.	TRBV6-5	TRBJ2-3	CASSYSTGGADTQYF
.	TRBV4-3	TRBJ2-6	CASSQDSGAGANVLTF
.	TRBV25-1	TRBJ2-5	CASSEYGGYQETQYF
few	TRBV6-5	TRBJ2-1	CASRPGTSSNEQFF
once	TRBV6-5	TRBJ1-1	CASTRQGESSEAFF
.	TRBV19	TRBJ2-2	CASSIKNTGELFF
.	TRBV6-1	TRBJ2-1	CASSEEAGGSYNEQFF
.	TRBV9	TRBJ2-1	CASSERIGGGGTYNEQFF
once	TRBV6-4	TRBJ2-5	CASSRLAGEQETQYF
.	TRBV30	TRBJ1-1	CAWTPGLSNTEAFF
.	TRBV6-5	TRBJ2-1	CASSSWTYNEQFF
.	TRBV9	TRBJ2-1	CASSVRGQDRGSNEQFF
.	TRBV15	TRBJ2-1	CATRVGLADYYNEQFF
.	TRBV5-1	TRBJ2-1	CASSFLGGNEQFF